Each of the 2 T cell receptor beta chains below was sequenced from the same sample in a study of T cell responses to AZD1222 COVID-19 vaccine. Clones were sequenced by immunoSEQ multiplex PCR, and TCRdb holds only the in-frame ones, with some missing. The sample has 75,000 or so clones; 75% to 95% are singletons. Specimen: peripheral blood, collected 28 days after the second AZD1222 dose. All receptors derive from an adult who received the AZD1222 COVID-19 vaccine.

J is TRBJ2-2 and V is TRBV3-1 (or the pseudogene TRBV3-2), with D uncertain. V gave up 4 bases and J gave up 9 bases, with 15 bases separating them. The CDR3 has 14 amino acids. The germline V gene encodes CDR1 LGHDT and CDR2 YNNKEL (reference sequence). DNA for the CDR3: TGTGCCAGCAGCCCCGGAGATGCACCCCGGGAGCTGTTTTTT. It is translated as CASSPGDAPRELFF.

The sample holds one count of this clone. This chain connects TRBV4-3 to TRBJ1-5, with D uncertain. The CDR3 loop spans 15 amino acids. The V end lost 1 base, the J end lost 4 bases, and 11 bases lay between the germline ends. Germline V gene data show CDR1 as LGHNA and CDR2 as YSLEER. The CDR3 region has the DNA TGCGCCAGCAGCCAAGCGCGGGCGACAAATCAGCCCCAGCATTTT. Its protein is CASSQARATNQPQHF.